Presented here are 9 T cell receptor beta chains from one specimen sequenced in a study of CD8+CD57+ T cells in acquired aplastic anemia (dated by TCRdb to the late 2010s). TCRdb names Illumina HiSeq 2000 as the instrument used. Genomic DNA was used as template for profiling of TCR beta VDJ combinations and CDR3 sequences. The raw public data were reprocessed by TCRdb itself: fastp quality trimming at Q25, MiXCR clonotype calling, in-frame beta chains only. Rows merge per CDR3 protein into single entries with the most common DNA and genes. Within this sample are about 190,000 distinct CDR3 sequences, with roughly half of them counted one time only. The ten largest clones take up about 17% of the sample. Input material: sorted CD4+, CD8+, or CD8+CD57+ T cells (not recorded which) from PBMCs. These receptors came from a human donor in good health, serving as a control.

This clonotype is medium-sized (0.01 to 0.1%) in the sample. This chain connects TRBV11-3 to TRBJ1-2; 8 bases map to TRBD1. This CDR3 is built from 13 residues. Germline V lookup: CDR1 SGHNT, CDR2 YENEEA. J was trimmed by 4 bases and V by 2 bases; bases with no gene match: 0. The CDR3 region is CASSLTGGYGYTF. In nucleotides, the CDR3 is TGTGCCAGCAGCTTAACAGGGGGCTATGGCTACACCTTC.

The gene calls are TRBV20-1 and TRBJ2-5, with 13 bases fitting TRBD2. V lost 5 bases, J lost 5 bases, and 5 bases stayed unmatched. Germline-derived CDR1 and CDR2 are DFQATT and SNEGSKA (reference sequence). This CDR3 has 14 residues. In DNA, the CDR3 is TGCAGTGCTCCTACTAGCGGGGGGGCGGAGACCCAGTACTTC. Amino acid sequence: CSAPTSGGAETQYF.

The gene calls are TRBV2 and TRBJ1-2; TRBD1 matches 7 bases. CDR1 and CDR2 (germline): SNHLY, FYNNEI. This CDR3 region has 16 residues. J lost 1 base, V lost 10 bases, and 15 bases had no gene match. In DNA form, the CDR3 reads TGTGCCACCGGGGAGGTTGAGGGGGCTTATAACTATGGCTACACCTTC. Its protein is CATGEVEGAYNYGYTF.

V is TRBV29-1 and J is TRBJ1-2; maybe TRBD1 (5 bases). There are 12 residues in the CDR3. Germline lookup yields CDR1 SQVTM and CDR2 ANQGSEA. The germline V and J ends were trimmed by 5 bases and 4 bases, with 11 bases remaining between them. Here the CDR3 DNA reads TGCAGCGTTAATCAGGGACTCTATGGCTACACCTTC. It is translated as CSVNQGLYGYTF.

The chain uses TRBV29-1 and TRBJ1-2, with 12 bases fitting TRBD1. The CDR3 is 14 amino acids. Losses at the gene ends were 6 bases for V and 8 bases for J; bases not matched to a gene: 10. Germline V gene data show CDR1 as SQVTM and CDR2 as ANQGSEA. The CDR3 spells CSVTPGTGGKGYTF. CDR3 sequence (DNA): TGCAGCGTCACCCCCGGGACAGGGGGCAAGGGCTACACCTTC.

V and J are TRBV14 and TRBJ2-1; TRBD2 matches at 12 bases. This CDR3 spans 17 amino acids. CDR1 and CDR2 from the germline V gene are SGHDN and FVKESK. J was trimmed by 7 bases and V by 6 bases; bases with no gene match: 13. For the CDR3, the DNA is TGTGCCAGCAGTCCTCAAGGGCCTAGCGGGGGGGCGAATGAGCAGTTCTTC. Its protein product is CASSPQGPSGGANEQFF.

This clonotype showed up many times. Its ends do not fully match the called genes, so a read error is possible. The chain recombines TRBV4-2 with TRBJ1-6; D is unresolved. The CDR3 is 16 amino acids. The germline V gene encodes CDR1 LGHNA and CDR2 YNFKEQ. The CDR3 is CASSHGEQYYNSPLHF. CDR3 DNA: TGTGCCAGCAGCCATGGGGAACAGTATTATAATTCGCCCCTCCACTTT.

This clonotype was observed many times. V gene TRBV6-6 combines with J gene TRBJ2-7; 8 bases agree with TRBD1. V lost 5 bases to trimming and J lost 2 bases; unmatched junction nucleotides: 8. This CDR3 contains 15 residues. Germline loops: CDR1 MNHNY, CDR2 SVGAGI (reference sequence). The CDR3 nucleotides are TGTGCCAGCAGTGTTCTCGGACAGGGAGCCTACGAGCAGTACTTC. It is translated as CASSVLGQGAYEQYF.

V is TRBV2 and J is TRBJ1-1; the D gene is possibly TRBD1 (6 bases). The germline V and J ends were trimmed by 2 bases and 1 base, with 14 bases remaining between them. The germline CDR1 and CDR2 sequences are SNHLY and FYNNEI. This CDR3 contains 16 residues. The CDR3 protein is CASSETRGTRNTEAFF. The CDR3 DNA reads TGTGCCAGCAGTGAAACCAGGGGCACTAGGAACACTGAAGCTTTCTTT.